The following is a T cell receptor beta chain sequence with its context. Its target is unknown. This sample is part of a study of CD8 T cell repertoires and HIV-1 epitope variants. Background on the study: Control wells had CMV/EBV/flu peptides, negative Ebola AY9, or no peptide. T cells were cultured for nine to ten days with cytokines added on days 3 and 7. Separate from the cultures, 1M uncultured T cells served as baseline.

Produced via immunoSEQ multiplex PCR; TCRdb's table is partial and in-frame only. This sample has under 2,000 clones, with around 72% found just once. The CDR3 has 14 residues. Trimming took 4 bases from V and 5 from J; bases not matched to a gene: 9. The V gene's germline CDR1 is SGDLS and CDR2 YYNGEE. Sequences were obtained from cultured CD8+ T cells derived from PBMCs. The chain is built from TRBV9 and TRBJ2-7; TRBD2 aligns across 7 bases. The TCR sequence derives from a male donor with HIV. Here the CDR3 reads CASSPGVGGDEQYF. The CDR3 nucleotides are TGTGCCAGCAGCCCTGGCGTGGGAGGGGACGAGCAGTACTTC.